This TCR beta chain was recorded in a study of T cells in Graves' hyperthyroidism and ophthalmopathy. This clonotype was seen repeatedly, ten times or more. The antigen is not known. Study observations and caveats: Blood also held most thyroid clonotypes expanded beyond 0.001. In simple terms, a model built on 13 V-J features told ophthalmopathy apart from stable hyperthyroidism.

Germline CDR1 SEHNR, CDR2 FQNEAQ (reference sequence). The CDR3 is made up of 16 amino acids. J was trimmed by 7 bases and V by 5 bases; bases with no gene match: 6. RNA transcripts were the template for amplifying TCR beta CDR3 regions. HTBI primers were the set used in a first-round RT-PCR of the TCR CDR3. MiXCR, run by TCRdb on the multiplex PCR reads, gives a single entry per CDR3 protein. The sample comprises a few hundred thousand distinct CDR3 sequences, 46% of which are singletons, and around 7.7% rests with the top ten. Graves' hyperthyroidism was deemed stable given no ophthalmopathy progression within 18 months. The study left out patients who had uncontrolled infection, other autoimmune disease, pregnancy or lactation.

The source of this sequence is a woman aged 18-30 years with Graves' hyperthyroidism. Specimen: peripheral blood or thyroid tissue (not recorded which). The V call is TRBV7-9, the J call TRBJ2-2, with TRBD2 matching over 14 bases. Written as DNA, the CDR3 is TGTGCCAGCAGCCAGACTAGCGGGAGGGCCGGCGGGGAGCTGTTTTTT. Translation gives CASSQTSGRAGGELFF.